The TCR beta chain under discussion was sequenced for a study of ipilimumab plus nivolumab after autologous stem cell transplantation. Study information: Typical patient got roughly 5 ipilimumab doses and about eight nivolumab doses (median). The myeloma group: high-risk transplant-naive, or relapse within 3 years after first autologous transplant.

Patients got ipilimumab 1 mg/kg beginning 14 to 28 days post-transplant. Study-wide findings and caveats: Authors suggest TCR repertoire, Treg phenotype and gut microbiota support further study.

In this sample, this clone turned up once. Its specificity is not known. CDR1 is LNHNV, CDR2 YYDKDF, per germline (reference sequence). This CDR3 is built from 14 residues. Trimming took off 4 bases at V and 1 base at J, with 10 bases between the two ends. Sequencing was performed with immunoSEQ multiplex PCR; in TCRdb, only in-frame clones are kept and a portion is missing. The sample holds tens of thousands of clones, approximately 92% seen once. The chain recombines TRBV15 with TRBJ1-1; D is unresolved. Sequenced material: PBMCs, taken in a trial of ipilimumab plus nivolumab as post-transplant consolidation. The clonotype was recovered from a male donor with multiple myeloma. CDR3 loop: CATSINWANTEAFF. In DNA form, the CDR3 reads TGTGCCACCAGCATAAATTGGGCGAACACTGAAGCTTTCTTT.